The entry that follows covers one TCR beta chain sequence. Its specificity is not known. Here immunoSEQ multiplex PCR was the method, and the copy in TCRdb shows in-frame clones only, minus some. Here the sample spans 77,000 or so clones, around four fifths being singletons. These data originate in a study of lymphopenia after photon versus proton radiotherapy. Findings of the study overall: After lymphocyte nadir, photon-treated repertoires showed oligoclonal expansion, especially CD8+ Temra. Post-nadir TCR diversity decline inversely tracked overall survival among those who died. Only patients who died were analyzed for survival; proton advantage is unproven. Photon-treated patients lost naive T cells and TCR diversity; proton-treated stayed stable.

Germline values: CDR1 SNHLY, CDR2 FYNNEI. The CDR3 totals 16 residues. V lost 2 bases and J lost 2, with 14 bases in between. Source: peripheral blood, taken from a patient treated with proton-based radiotherapy. This receptor was obtained from a man between 60 and 75 years old with pancreatic cancer. The rearrangement joins TRBV2 to TRBJ2-3; tentatively, D is TRBD2 (5 bases). CDR3 DNA sequence: TGTGCCAGCAGTGAATCGGGGTTCGTATTCACAGATACGCAGTATTTT. Its protein product is CASSESGFVFTDTQYF.